The present entry profiles one T cell receptor beta chain with its context. The data stem from a study of blood T cell repertoires in COVID-19. Study context: COVID-19 samples collected from the United States, Italy and Spain covered acute and convalescent phases.

V was clipped by 3 bases and J by 9 bases; unmatched bases: 11. The CDR3 extends over 14 amino acids. Per the germline V gene, CDR1 is SGHNT and CDR2 is YYREEE (reference sequence). Measured with immunoSEQ multiplex PCR; TCRdb has only the in-frame clones, and not every one. This sample has 84,000 or so clones; over 80% occur once, and the top ten carry roughly 32%. The sequence derives from a woman older than 75 with acute or convalescent COVID-19. The genes are TRBV5-4 and TRBJ2-5, with 7 bases aligning to TRBD1. The source material was peripheral blood. CDR3 sequence reads: CASSSWDREKAQYF. The CDR3 region has the DNA TGTGCCAGCAGCTCGTGGGACAGAGAGAAGGCCCAGTACTTC. Looking up the rest from reference TRBV5-4 and TRBJ2-5 gives the full variable domain: ETGVTQSPTHLIKTRGQQVTLRCSSQSGHNTVSWYQQALGQGPQFIFQYYREEENGRGNFPPRFSGLQFPNYSSELNVNALELDDSALYLCASSSWDREKAQYFGPGTRLLVL.